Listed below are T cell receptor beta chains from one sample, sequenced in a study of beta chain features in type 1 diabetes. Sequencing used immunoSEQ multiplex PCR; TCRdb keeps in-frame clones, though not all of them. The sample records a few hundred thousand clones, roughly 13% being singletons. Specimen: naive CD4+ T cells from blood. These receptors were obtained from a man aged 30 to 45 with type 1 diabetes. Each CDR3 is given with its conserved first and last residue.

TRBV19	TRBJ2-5	CASSVRQGIETQYF
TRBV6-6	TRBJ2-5	CASTDRDGETQYF
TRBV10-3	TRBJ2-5	CAISEDSQETQYF
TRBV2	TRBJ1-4	CASVQGAGEKLFF
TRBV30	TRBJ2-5	CAWSVSAQETQYF
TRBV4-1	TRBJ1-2	CASSATGTYGYTF
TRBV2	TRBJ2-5	CASSQGKETQYF
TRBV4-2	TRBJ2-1	CASSQDPPGTSGTMHEQFF
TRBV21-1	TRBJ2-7	CASSKERTGTYEQYF
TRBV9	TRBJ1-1	CASSVGGEVLNTEAFF
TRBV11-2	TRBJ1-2	CASSRLTLPRGYTF
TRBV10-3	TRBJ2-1	CAISEYRPAGLAFNEQFF
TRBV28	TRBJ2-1	CASHTEGPRQFF
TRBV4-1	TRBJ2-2	CASSQAEAGVTGELFF
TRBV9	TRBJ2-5	CASSVAAGRGQETQYF
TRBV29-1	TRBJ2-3	CSVAAGGVTDTQYF
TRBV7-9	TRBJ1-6	CASSLKGVAGSNSPLHF
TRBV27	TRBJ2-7	CASSLRLAGDSYEQYF
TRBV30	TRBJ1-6	CAWSEPGKGQATF
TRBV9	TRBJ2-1	CASSLSGTSGNEQFF
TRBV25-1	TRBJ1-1	CASSEHGDTEAFF
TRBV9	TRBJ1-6	CASSEGAGRNSPLHF
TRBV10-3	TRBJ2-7	CAISGDRAYEQYF
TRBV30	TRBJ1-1	CACGDTEAFF
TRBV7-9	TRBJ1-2	CASSRGTGGSGYTF
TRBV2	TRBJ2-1	CASRGTVHLNEQFF
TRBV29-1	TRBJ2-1	CSVEAFLRGEQFF
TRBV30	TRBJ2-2	CAWRTGQSNTGELFF
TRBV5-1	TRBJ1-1	CASSPRTGGTEAFF
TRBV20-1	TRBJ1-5	CSASGDQPQHF
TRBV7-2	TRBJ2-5	CASRATRSGETQYF
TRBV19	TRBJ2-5	CASSRTGGAQETQYF
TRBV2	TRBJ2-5	CASSQQGTGEETQYF
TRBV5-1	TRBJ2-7	CASSSGLEAYEQYF
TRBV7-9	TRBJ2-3	CASSDPPGTQYF
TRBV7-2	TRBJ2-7	CASSLVGQGSYEQYF
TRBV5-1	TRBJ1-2	CASSHREGLSYGYTF
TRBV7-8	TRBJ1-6	CASSTGTDYSPLHF
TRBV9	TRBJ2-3	CASSVAADTQYF
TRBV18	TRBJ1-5	CAWSSTTPPNQPQHF
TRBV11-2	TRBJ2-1	CASSLAGVDEQFF
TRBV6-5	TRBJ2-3	CASSYAGAKDTQYF
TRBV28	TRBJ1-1	CASSLLVGEGNTEAFF
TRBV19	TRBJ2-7	CASSTGQSYEQYF
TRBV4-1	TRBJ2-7	CASSQDGAEQYF
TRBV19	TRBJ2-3	CASKWDTNTDTQYF
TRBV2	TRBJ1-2	CASSPGGGGSGGSF
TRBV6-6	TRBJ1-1	CASRNQGLDTEAFF
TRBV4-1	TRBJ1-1	CASSRQGPTEAFF
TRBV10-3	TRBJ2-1	CAIRTGTSGSNEQFF
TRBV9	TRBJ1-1	CASSVVETLAEAFF
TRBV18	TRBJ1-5	CASSPPGQAQPQHF
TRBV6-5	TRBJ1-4	CASSSSGMKEKLFF
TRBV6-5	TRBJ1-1	CASSYWPGEAFF
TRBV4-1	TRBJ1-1	CASSHPRQDRLNTEAFF
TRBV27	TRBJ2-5	CASSPRGETQYF